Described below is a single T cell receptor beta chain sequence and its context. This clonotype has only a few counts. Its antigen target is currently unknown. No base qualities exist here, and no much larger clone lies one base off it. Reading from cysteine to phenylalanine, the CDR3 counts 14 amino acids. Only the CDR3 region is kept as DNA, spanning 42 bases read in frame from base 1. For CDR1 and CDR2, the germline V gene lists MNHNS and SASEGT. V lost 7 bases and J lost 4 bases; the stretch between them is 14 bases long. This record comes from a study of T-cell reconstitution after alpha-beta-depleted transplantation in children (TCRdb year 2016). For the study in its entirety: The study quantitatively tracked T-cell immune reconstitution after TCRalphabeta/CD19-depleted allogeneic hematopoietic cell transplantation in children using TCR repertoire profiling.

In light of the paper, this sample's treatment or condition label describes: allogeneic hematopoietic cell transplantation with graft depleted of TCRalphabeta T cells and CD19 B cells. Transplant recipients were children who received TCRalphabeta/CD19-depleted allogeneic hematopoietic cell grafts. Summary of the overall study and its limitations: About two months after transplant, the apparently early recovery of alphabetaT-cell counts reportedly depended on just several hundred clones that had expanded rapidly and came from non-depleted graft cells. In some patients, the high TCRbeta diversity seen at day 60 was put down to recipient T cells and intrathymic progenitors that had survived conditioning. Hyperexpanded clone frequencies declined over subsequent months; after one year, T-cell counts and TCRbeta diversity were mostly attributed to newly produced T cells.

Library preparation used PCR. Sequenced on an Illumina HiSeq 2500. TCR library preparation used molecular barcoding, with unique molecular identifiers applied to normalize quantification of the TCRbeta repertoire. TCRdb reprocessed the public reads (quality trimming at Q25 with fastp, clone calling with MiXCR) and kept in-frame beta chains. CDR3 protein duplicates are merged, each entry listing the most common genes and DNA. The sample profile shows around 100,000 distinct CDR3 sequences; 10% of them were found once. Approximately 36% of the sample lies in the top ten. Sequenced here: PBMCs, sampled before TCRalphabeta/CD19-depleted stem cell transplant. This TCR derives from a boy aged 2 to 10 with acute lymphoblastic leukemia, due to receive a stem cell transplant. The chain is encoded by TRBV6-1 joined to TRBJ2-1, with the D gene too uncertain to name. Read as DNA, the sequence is TGTGCCAGCACCAACTCGGAGCTTTACAATGAGCAGTTCTTC. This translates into CASTNSELYNEQFF.